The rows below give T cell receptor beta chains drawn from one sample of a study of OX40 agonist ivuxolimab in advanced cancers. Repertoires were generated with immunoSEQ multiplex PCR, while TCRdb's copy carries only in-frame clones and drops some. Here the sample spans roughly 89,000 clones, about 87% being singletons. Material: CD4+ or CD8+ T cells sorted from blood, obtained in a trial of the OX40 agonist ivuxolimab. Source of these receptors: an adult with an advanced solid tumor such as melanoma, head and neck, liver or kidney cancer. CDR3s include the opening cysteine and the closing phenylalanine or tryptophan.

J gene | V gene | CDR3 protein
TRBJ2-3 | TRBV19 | CASSIAGGPTDTQYF
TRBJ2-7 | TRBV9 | CASSVAGQGDEQYF
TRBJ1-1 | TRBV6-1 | CASSEARTGGRKAFF
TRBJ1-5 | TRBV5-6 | CASSIRMTGGNNQPQHF
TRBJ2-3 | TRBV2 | CASSVGLAGGGDTQYF
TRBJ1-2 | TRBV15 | CATSSRQTNYGYTF
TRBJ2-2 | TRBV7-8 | CASSVAGGTGELFF
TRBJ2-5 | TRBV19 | CATRSGTVYQETQYF
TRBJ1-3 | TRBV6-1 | CASSGRTGATSGNTIYF
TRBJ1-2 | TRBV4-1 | CASSSPTLSLGEGYTF
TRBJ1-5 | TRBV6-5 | CASRTGLLSNQPQHF
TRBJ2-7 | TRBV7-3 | CASSAGPTYEQYF
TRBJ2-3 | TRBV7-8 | CASSLASGGGADTQYF
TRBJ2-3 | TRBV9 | CASSPGTSVIDTQYF
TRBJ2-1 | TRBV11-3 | CASSNTGQTGTFEQFF
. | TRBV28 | CASSRGREQYF
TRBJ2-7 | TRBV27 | CASSLASGRGLYEQYF
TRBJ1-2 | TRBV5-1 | CASSLNGDYGYTF